This T cell receptor (beta chain) was observed in a study of cytomegalovirus exposure and HLA in healthy donors. Background on the study: From about 170 million T cells, an earlier analysis saw 100 million to 140 million unique TCR beta sequences.

Study-wide results and limits: With later analysis, a missense DCLRE1C variant became linked to TCR beta V- and J-gene trimming. Rarity characterized most TCR sequences, yet some public TCRs appeared in many donors.

Comments on this clone: The target antigen is unknown.

Germline CDR1 and CDR2: SGHTA and FQGNSA. The CDR3 has 15 residues. Trimming took 5 bases from V and 3 from J, leaving 16 bases between them. The PCR ran on 60 Vbeta and 13 Jbeta primers. Libraries were prepared by immunoSEQ multiplex PCR; TCRdb keeps only in-frame clonotypes and omits some of them. The data hold 150,000 to 200,000 clones, with 65% to 85% observed a single time. Sequencing was carried out using PBMCs. This clonotype was obtained from a man in his forties or fifties in good health and CMV-seropositive. This chain uses TRBV7-2 with TRBJ1-2, with TRBD1 as a possible D gene (6 bases). The CDR3 nucleotides read TGTGCCAGCAGCCTAGTAGGGGGGGAAGACTATGGCTACACCTTC. It codes for CASSLVGGEDYGYTF.